This TCR beta chain was identified in a study of response to subunit inactivated influenza vaccine. Findings and limits, study-wide: There was a suggestion from the authors that each seasonal influenza vaccination recruits few new T cells.

On this clonotype: The antigen is not known.

TCRdb processed the RT-PCR reads anew with MiXCR; each CDR3 protein has one entry. The data contain about 650,000 distinct CDR3 sequences, about 14% of them singletons. The source was PBMCs from blood, collected less than 15 days before vaccination. The sequence came from a man over 45 who received an inactivated influenza vaccine.

The CDR3 sequence: CASSPVGLAGKETQYF. Here the CDR3 DNA reads TGTGCCAGCAGTCCAGTTGGACTAGCGGGAAAAGAGACCCAGTACTTC. The J gene is TRBJ2-5, the V gene TRBV27; 12 bases are a match to TRBD2. Looked up from germline, CDR1 is MNHEY and CDR2 is SMNVEV (reference sequence). J lost 3 bases, V lost 5 bases, and 7 bases had no gene match. The CDR3 contains 16 residues.